The TCR beta chain described here comes from a study of T cell responses to AZD1222 COVID-19 vaccine. The CDR3 is 14 amino acids. Germline V lookup: CDR1 LGHNA, CDR2 YNFKEQ. The ends were cut back, 5 bases at V and 1 base at J, with 9 bases in the middle. General study findings and limits: Distributed over spike, vaccine-associated CD4 TCRs predominated at 160-218 and 743-854. The donor group comprised mostly white British people and more females; the analysis possibly underestimated clonal diversity.

Here immunoSEQ multiplex PCR was the method, and the copy in TCRdb shows in-frame clones only, minus some. In total, the table holds around 140,000 clones. For this clone: The target antigen is unknown.

This sequence joins TRBV4-2 and TRBJ1-5, with D uncertain. This TCR was sampled from an adult in good health. The sample consisted of peripheral blood. The CDR3 loop is CASSDPGSNQPQHF. The CDR3, as DNA: TGTGCCAGCAGCGATCCGGGCAGCAATCAGCCCCAGCATTTT.